The 4 T cell receptor beta chains in this list originate from one sample, sequenced in a study of blood T cell repertoires in COVID-19 (dated by TCRdb to 2018 to 2020). Receptor libraries were prepared by the immunoSEQ multiplex PCR assay. The table was pulled from immuneACCESS by TCRdb, which kept in-frame rearrangements only. Such tables lose some clones; where checked, under half of the loss comes from unresolved V genes, and the rest has no known cause. Recorded for this sample are about 320,000 clones; over 90% of them occurred a single time. The top ten clonotypes cover about 4% of the sample. The sample consisted of PBMCs or T cells enriched from blood (not recorded which). The source of these receptors is a woman in her thirties who had been exposed to COVID-19.

This rearrangement joins TRBV6-5 to TRBJ1-1; tentatively, D is TRBD1 (5 bases). The V end lost 6 bases, the J end lost 5 bases, and 16 bases lay between the germline ends. This CDR3 is built from 14 residues. Germline-derived CDR1 and CDR2 are MNHEY and SVGAGI. CDR3 amino acids: CASRQFGGETEAFF. CDR3 sequence (DNA): TGTGCCAGCAGACAATTCGGGGGAGAAACTGAAGCTTTCTTT.

The chain is built from TRBV18 and TRBJ1-2; TRBD1 matches at 8 bases. V lost 2 bases, J lost 6 bases, and 8 bases stayed unmatched. This CDR3 has 15 residues. The germline V gene has CDR1 KGHSH and CDR2 LQKENI. Here the CDR3 DNA reads TGTGCCAGCTCACCAGCCGACAGGGGAGAGAATGGCTACACCTTC. Translating gives CASSPADRGENGYTF.

The chain links TRBV7-2 to TRBJ2-3; 9 nucleotides line up with TRBD1. The trim removed 2 bases at V and 1 base at J, leaving 4 bases unmatched. Germline-derived CDR1 and CDR2 are SGHTA and FQGNSA. The CDR3 is made up of 16 amino acids. Here the CDR3 reads CASSLSRDRGTDTQYF. DNA for the CDR3: TGTGCCAGCAGCTTATCTCGGGACAGGGGCACAGATACGCAGTATTTT.

The chain combines TRBV4-3 with TRBJ1-2; 7 positions match TRBD1. Germline CDR1 is LGHNA and CDR2 is YSLEER. The ends lost 0 bases at V and 4 bases at J; junction bases unmatched: 2. CDR3 size: 14 residues. Here the CDR3 reads CASSQDQGVYGYTF. The CDR3 bases are TGCGCCAGCAGCCAAGATCAGGGGGTCTATGGCTACACCTTC.